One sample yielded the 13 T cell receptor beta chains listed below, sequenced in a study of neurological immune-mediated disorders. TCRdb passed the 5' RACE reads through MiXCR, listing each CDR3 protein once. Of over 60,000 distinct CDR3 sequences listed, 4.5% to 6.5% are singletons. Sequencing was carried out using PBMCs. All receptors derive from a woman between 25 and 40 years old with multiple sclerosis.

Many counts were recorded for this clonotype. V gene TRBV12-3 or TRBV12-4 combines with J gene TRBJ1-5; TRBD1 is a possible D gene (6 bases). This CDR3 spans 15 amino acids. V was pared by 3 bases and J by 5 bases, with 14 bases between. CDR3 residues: CASSLAQGRDQPQHF. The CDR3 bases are TGTGCCAGCAGTTTGGCACAGGGCCGAGATCAGCCCCAGCATTTT.

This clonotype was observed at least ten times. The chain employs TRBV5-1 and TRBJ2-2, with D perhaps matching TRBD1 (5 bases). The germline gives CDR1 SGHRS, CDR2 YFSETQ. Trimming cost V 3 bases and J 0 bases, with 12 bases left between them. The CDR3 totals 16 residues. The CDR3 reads CASSSTVFPNTGELFF. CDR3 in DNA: TGCGCCAGCAGCTCGACAGTTTTTCCGAACACCGGGGAGCTGTTTTTT.

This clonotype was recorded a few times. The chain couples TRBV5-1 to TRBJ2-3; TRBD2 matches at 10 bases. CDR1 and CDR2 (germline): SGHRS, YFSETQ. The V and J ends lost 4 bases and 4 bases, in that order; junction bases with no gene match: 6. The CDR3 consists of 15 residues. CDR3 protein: CASSNSGGSADTQYF. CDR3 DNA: TGCGCCAGCAGCAATAGCGGGGGGTCCGCAGATACGCAGTATTTT.

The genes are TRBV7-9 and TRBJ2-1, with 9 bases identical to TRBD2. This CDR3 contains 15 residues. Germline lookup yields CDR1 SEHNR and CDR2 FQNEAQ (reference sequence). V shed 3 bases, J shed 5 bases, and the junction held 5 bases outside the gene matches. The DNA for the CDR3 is TGTGCCAGCAGCTTTCCTAGCGGGGACCACAATGAGCAGTTCTTC. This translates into CASSFPSGDHNEQFF.

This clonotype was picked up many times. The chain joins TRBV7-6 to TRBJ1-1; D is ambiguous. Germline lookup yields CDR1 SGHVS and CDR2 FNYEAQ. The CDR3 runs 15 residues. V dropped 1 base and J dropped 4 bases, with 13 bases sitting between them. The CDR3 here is CASSLEPGYGTEAFF. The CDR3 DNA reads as TGTGCCAGCAGCTTAGAGCCGGGGTATGGCACTGAAGCTTTCTTT.

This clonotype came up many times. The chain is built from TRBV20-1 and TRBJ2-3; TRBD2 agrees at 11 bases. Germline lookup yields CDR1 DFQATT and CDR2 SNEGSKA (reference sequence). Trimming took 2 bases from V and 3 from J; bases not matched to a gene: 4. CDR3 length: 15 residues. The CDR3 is CSARTASGRTDTQYF. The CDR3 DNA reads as TGCAGTGCTAGAACCGCTAGCGGGAGGACAGATACGCAGTATTTT.

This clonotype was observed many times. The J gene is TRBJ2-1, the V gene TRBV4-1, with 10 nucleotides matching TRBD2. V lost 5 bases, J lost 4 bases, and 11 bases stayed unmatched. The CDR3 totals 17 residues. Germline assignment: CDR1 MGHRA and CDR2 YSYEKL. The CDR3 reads CASSASGPAGGYNEQFF. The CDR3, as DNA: TGCGCCAGCAGCGCTAGCGGGCCAGCGGGAGGGTACAATGAGCAGTTCTTC.

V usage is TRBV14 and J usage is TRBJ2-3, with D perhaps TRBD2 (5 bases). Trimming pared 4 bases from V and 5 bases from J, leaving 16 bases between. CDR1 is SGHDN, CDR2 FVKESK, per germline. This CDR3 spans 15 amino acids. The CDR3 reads CASSPSGLRGDTQYF. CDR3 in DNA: TGTGCCAGCAGCCCGTCAGGCCTACGGGGAGATACGCAGTATTTT.

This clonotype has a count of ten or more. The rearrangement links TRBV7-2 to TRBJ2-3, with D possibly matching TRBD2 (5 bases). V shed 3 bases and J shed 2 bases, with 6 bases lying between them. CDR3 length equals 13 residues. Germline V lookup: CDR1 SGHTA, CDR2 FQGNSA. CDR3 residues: CASSLEATDTQYF. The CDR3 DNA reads TGTGCCAGCAGCTTGGAGGCCACAGATACGCAGTATTTT.

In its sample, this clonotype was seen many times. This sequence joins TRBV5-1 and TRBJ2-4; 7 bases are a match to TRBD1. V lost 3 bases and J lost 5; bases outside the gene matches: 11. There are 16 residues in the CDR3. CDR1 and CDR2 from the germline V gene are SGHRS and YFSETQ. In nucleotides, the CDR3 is TGCGCCAGCAGCTACGGAGACAGGGATTGGGAAAACATTCAGTACTTC. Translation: CASSYGDRDWENIQYF.

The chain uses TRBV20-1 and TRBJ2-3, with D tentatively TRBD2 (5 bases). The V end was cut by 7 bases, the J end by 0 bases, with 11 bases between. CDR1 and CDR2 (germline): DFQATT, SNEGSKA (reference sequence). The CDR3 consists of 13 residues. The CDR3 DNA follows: TGCAGTGTACGCGGGCCGAGCACAGATACGCAGTATTTT. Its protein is CSVRGPSTDTQYF.

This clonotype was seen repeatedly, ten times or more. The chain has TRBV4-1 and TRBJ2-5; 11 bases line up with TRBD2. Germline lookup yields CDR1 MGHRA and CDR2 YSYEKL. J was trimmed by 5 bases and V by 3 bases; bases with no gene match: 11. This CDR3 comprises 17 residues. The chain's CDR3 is CASSQGVGLAGGETQYF. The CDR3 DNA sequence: TGCGCCAGCAGCCAGGGTGTGGGGCTAGCGGGAGGCGAGACCCAGTACTTC.

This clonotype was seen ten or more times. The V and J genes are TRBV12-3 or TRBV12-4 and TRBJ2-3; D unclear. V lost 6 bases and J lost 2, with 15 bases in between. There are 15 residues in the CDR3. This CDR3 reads CASRVQTVNTDTQYF. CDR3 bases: TGTGCCAGCAGGGTCCAGACGGTAAACACAGATACGCAGTATTTT.